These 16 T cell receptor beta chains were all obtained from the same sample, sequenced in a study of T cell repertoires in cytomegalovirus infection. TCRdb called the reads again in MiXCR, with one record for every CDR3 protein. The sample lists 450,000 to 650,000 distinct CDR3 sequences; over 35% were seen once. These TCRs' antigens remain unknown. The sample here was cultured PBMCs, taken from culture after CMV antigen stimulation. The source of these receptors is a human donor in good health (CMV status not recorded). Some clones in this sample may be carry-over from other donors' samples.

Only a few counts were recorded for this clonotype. The CDR3 DNA sequence: TGTGCCAGCAGCCCTTTAGCGTTTAATACGCAGTATTTT. Amino acids: CASSPLAFNTQYF. The chain has TRBV7-2 and TRBJ2-3; D perhaps matches TRBD2 (5 bases). V was pared by 5 bases and J by 7 bases, with 13 bases between. CDR1 is SGHTA, CDR2 FQGNSA, per germline. CDR3 length: 13 residues. The complete variable domain, with remaining parts taken from reference TRBV7-2 and TRBJ2-3, reads GAGVSQSPSNKVTEKGKDVELRCDPISGHTALYWYRQSLGQGLEFLIYFQGNSAPDKSGLPSDRFSAERTGGSVSTLTIQRTQQEDSAVYLCASSPLAFNTQYFGPGTRLTVL.

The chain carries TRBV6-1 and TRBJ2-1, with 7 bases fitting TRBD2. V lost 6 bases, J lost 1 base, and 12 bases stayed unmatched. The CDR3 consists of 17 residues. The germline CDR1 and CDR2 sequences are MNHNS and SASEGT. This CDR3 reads CASSPQTGGGSYNEQFF. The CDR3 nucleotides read TGTGCCAGCAGCCCCCAAACTGGCGGGGGATCCTACAATGAGCAGTTCTTC.

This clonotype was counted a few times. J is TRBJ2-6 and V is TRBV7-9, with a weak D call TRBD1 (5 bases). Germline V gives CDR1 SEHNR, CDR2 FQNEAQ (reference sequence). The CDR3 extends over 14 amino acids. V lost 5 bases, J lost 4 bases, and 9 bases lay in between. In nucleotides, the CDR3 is TGTGCCAGCAGCCCCTGGGGCGGGGCCAACGTCCTGACTTTC. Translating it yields CASSPWGGANVLTF.

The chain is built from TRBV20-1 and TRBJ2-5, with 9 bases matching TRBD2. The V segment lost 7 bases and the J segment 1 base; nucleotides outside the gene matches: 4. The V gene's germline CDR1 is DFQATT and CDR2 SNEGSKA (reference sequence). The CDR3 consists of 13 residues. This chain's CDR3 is CSVAGGTQETQYF. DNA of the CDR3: TGCAGTGTGGCGGGGGGGACCCAAGAGACCCAGTACTTC.

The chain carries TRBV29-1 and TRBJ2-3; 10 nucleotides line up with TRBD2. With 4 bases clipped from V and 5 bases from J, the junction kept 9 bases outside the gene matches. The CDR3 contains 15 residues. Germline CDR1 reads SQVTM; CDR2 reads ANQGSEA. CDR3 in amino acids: CSVGGLAGEVDTQYF. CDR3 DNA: TGCAGCGTTGGGGGTCTAGCGGGAGAAGTAGATACGCAGTATTTT.

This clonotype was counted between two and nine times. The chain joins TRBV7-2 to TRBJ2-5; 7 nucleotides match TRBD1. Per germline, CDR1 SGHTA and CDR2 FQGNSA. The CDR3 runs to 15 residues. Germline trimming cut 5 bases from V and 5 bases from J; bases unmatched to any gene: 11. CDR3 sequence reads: CASSLLGGRGETQYF. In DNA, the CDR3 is TGTGCCAGCAGCCTTTTAGGGGGCCGCGGGGAGACCCAGTACTTC.

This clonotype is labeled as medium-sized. CDR3 nucleotide sequence: TGTGCCAGCAGCTTTGACTCGTCCGGTGTGACCCAGTACTTC. Residues: CASSFDSSGVTQYF. This chain links TRBV7-2 with TRBJ2-5, with D hard to call. The CDR3 extends over 14 amino acids. Deletions cut 3 bases from V and 7 bases from J, with 15 bases between. Germline V CDR1 and CDR2: SGHTA, FQGNSA. Full variable domain (remainder filled in from reference TRBV7-2 and TRBJ2-5): GAGVSQSPSNKVTEKGKDVELRCDPISGHTALYWYRQSLGQGLEFLIYFQGNSAPDKSGLPSDRFSAERTGGSVSTLTIQRTQQEDSAVYLCASSFDSSGVTQYFGPGTRLLVL.

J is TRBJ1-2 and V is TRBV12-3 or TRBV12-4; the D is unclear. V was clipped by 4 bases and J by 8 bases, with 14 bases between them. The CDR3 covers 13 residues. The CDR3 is CASSSPTGYGYTF. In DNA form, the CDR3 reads TGTGCCAGCAGTTCCCCCACGGGGTACGGCTACACCTTC.

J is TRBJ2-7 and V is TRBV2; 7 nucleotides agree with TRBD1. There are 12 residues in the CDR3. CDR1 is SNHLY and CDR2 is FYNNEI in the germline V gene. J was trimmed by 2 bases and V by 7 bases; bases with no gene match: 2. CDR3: CASITGAYEQYF. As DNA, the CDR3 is TGTGCCAGCATTACAGGGGCCTACGAGCAGTACTTC.

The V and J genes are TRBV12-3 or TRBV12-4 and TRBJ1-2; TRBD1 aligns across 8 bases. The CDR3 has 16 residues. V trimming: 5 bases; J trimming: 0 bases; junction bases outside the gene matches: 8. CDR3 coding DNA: TGTGCCAGCAGTCAGGGGGCCATAAATTCTAACTATGGCTACACCTTC. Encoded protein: CASSQGAINSNYGYTF.

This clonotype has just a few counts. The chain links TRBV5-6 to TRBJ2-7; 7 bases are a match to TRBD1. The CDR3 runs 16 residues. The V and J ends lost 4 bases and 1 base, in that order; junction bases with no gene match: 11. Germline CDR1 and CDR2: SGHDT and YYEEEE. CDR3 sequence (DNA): TGTGCCAGCAGCCCTACGCAAGGGGACAGATCCTACGAGCAGTACTTC. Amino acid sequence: CASSPTQGDRSYEQYF.

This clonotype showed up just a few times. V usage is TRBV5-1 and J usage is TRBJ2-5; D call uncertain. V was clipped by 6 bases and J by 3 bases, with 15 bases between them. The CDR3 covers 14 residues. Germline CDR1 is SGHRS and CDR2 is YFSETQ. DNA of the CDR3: TGCGCCAGCACCCTGGGTCCTACCAAAGAGACCCAGTACTTC. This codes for CASTLGPTKETQYF.

The CDR3 region has the DNA TGTGCCAGCAGTCTACTTAGCGGGGGGGCTTACGAGCAGTACTTC. This encodes CASSLLSGGAYEQYF. V and J are TRBV28 and TRBJ2-7; TRBD2 matches 11 bases. The V segment lost 5 bases and the J segment 4 bases; nucleotides outside the gene matches: 7. CDR3 length equals 15 residues. CDR1 is MDHEN and CDR2 is SYDVKM in the germline V gene.

CDR3 loop: CASRRPGLATGELFF. The CDR3 DNA reads as TGTGCCAGCAGACGGCCGGGACTAGCAACCGGGGAGCTGTTTTTT. The chain combines TRBV27 with TRBJ2-2; TRBD2 aligns across 9 bases. This CDR3 region has 15 residues. V lost 6 bases, J lost 5 bases, and 7 bases stayed unmatched. The V gene's germline CDR1 is MNHEY and CDR2 SMNVEV (reference sequence).

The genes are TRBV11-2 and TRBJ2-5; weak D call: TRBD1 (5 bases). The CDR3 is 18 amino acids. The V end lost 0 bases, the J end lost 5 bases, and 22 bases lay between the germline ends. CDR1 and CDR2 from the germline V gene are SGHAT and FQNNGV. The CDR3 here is CASSLDPRGAGMGETQYF. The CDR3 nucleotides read TGTGCCAGCAGCTTAGACCCCCGTGGGGCAGGGATGGGCGAGACCCAGTACTTC.

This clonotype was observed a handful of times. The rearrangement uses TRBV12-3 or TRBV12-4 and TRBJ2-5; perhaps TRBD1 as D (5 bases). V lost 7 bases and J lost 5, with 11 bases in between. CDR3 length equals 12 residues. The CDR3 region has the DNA TGTGCCAGCACCGCTTCAGGGGAGACCCAGTACTTC. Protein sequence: CASTASGETQYF.